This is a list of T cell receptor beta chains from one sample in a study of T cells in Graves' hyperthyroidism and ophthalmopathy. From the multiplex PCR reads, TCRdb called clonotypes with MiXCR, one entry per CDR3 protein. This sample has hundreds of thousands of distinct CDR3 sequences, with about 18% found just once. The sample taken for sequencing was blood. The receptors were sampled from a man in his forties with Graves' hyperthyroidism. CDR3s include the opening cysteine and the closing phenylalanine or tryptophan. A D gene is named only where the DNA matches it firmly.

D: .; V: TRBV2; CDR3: CASGRYQPQHF
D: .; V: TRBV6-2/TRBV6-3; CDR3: CASSRTATEAFF
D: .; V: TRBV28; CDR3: CASRIGGGEQFF
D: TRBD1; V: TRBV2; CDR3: CASSGQGTQETQYF
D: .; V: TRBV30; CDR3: CAWKGGVTDTQYF
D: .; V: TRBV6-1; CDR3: CASIGSAGVNTEAFF
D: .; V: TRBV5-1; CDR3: CASKQQETQYF
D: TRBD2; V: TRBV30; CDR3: CARNGGALDTQYF
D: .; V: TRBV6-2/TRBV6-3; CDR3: CASTRGGANNEQFF
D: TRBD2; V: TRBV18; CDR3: CASSPTGLADYNEQFF
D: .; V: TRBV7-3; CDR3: CASSLQGQTQYF
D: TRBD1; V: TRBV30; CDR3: CAWATGSYGYTF
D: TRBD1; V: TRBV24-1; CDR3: CATSDPGQAGETQYF
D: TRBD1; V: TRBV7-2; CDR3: CASSYMTGQDGELFF
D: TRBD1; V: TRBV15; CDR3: CATSRGGTGRVQPQHF
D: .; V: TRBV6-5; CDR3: CASSYSLQGAGELFF
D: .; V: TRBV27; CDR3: CASSSSYGYTF
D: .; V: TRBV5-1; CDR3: CASSLKAQSYTEAFF
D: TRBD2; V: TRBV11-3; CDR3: CASSLTSGGFNEQFF
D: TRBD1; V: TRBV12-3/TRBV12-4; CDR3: CASSNQDRKNTEAFF
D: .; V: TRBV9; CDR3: CASSPTGASNHEQYF
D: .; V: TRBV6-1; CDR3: CASSPRPFGYGYTF
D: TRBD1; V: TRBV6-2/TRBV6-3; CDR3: CASSQTGTSYEQYF
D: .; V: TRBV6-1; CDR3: CASSDTVGQPQHF
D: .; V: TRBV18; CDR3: CASSPGTGSYEQYF
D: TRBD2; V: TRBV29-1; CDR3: CSVEEWSSGGADTQYF
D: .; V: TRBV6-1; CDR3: CASSEHSYEQYF
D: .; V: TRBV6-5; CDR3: CTSSYSASTYGYTF
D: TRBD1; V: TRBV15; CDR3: CATSRDTGQGVYEQYF
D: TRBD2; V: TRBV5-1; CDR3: CASSYTALAGTDTQYF
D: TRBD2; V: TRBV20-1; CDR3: CSARIQKRGDPNSYEQYF
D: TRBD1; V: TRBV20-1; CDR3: CSARDRGRSYEQYF
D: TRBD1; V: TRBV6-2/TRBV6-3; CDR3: CASRETDRATGELFF
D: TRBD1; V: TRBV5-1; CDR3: CASSGTGDMEQYF
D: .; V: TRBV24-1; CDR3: CATSDQQNTGELFF
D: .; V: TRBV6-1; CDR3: CASSQKDSGGYEQYF
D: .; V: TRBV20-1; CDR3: CSAPMRRVRTEAFF
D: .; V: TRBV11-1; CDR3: CASSIWTGNYGYTF
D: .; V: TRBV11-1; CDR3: CASSPRQLQETQYF
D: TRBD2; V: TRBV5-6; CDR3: CASSRPGLAGGQDTQYF
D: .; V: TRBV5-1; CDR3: CASSFGLNTEAFF